A single sample gave rise to the 9 T cell receptor beta chains below, sequenced in a study of blood T cell repertoires in COVID-19. Sequencing used immunoSEQ multiplex PCR; TCRdb keeps in-frame clones, though not all of them. This table holds some 400,000 clones, 85% to 90% found once. The source material was PBMCs or T cells enriched from blood (not recorded which). The receptors stem from a man under 40 who had recovered from COVID-19.

The J gene is TRBJ2-5, the V gene TRBV29-1; no reliable D call. V was cut by 7 bases and J by 3 bases, with 9 bases left in between. From germline, CDR1 is SQVTM and CDR2 ANQGSEA. This CDR3 is built from 11 residues. The CDR3 region is CSAGREETQYF. The CDR3 nucleotides read TGCAGCGCGGGCCGCGAAGAGACCCAGTACTTC.

CDR3: CASSQGEIYGYTF. The CDR3 nucleotides are TGTGCCAGCTCCCAGGGGGAAATCTATGGCTACACCTTC. This chain links TRBV18 with TRBJ1-2; 7 bases line up with TRBD1. Trimming removed 6 bases from V and 4 bases from J; junction bases left unmatched: 5. This CDR3 has 13 amino acids. Germline V CDR1 and CDR2: KGHSH, LQKENI.

The J gene is TRBJ1-3, the V gene TRBV3-1 (or the pseudogene TRBV3-2); TRBD1 aligns across 7 bases. The CDR3 contains 15 residues. Losses at the gene ends were 3 bases for V and 3 bases for J; bases not matched to a gene: 5. Germline V gene data show CDR1 as LGHDT and CDR2 as YNNKEL (reference sequence). The CDR3 DNA reads as TGTGCCAGCAGCCAGATTACAGGGGTTGGAAACACCATATATTTT. This sequence encodes CASSQITGVGNTIYF.

The sample holds one count of this clone. Here the CDR3 reads CASSSPGSASGSVGELFF. CDR3 DNA sequence: TGCGCCAGCAGCTCCCCGGGTAGTGCTAGCGGGAGTGTCGGGGAGCTGTTTTTT. The chain is built from TRBV5-1 and TRBJ2-2; 10 bases fit TRBD2. J was trimmed by 7 bases and V by 3 bases; bases with no gene match: 15. The CDR3 is 18 amino acids. Germline V gene data show CDR1 as SGHRS and CDR2 as YFSETQ.

This clone was seen a single time. The chain couples TRBV7-9 to TRBJ2-1; the D is unclear. The CDR3 length is 14 residues. Germline values: CDR1 SEHNR, CDR2 FQNEAQ (reference sequence). Trimming took 5 bases from V and 5 from J, leaving 13 bases between them. The CDR3 protein is CASSPSSPDNEQFF. The CDR3 DNA is TGTGCCAGCAGCCCCTCCTCTCCTGACAATGAGCAGTTCTTC. Drawing the rest from reference TRBV7-9 and TRBJ2-1, the complete variable domain is DTGVSQNPRHKITKRGQNVTFRCDPISEHNRLYWYRQTLGQGPEFLTYFQNEAQLEKSRLLSDRFSAERPKGSFSTLEIQRTEQGDSAMYLCASSPSSPDNEQFFGPGTRLTVL.

J is TRBJ1-5 and V is TRBV18; 7 positions match TRBD1. CDR3 length: 14 residues. After removal of 3 bases from V and 3 bases from J, the junction contained 2 bases not matched to a gene. Germline CDR1 is KGHSH and CDR2 is LQKENI. For the CDR3, the DNA is TGTGCCAGCTCACCGACAGGGTTCAATCAGCCCCAGCATTTT. It encodes CASSPTGFNQPQHF.

V and J are TRBV5-1 and TRBJ2-5; possibly TRBD1 for D (5 bases). Germline V gene data show CDR1 as SGHRS and CDR2 as YFSETQ. Deletions cut 5 bases from V and 0 bases from J, with 17 bases between. The CDR3 is made up of 16 amino acids. The DNA of the CDR3 is TGCGCCAGCAGATCACCCGAGTCAGGGTACCAAGAGACCCAGTACTTC. This translates into CASRSPESGYQETQYF.

The rearrangement uses TRBV19 and TRBJ2-3; possible D gene TRBD2, 7 bases. Trimming took off 7 bases at V and 8 bases at J, with 19 bases between the two ends. Germline CDR1 is LNHDA and CDR2 is SQIVND (reference sequence). There are 14 residues in the CDR3. The CDR3: CASTSKPGEGTQYF. CDR3 nucleotide sequence: TGTGCCAGTACCTCGAAGCCAGGGGAGGGTACGCAGTATTTT.

This clone showed up just once. CDR3 sequence reads: CASSLTGGGETQYF. The CDR3 coding sequence is TGTGCCAGCAGCCTAACTGGAGGAGGGGAGACCCAGTACTTC. V and J are TRBV3-1 (or the pseudogene TRBV3-2) and TRBJ2-5; possible D gene TRBD2, 6 bases. The CDR3 is 14 residues long. The V gene lost 4 bases and the J gene lost 5 bases, with 14 bases spanning the gap. Germline V gene data show CDR1 as LGHDT and CDR2 as YNNKEL (reference sequence).